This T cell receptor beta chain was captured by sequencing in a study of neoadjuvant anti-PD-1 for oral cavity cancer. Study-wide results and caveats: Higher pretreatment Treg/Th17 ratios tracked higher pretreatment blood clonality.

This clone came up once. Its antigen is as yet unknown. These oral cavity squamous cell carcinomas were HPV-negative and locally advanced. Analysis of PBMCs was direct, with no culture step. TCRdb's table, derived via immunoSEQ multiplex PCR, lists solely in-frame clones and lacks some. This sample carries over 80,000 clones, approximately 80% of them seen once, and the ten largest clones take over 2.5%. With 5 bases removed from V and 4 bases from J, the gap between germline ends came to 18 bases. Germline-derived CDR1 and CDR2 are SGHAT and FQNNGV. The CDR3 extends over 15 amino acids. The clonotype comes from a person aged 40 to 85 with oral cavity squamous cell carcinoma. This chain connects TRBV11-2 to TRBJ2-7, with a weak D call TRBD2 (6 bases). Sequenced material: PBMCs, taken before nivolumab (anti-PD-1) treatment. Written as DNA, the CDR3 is TGTGCCAGCAGCCCCCCTGCAGCGGCGGGGTACGAGCAGTACTTC. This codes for CASSPPAAAGYEQYF. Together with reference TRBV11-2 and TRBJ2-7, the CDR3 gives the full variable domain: EAGVAQSPRYKIIEKRQSVAFWCNPISGHATLYWYQQILGQGPKLLIQFQNNGVVDDSQLPKDRFSAERLKGVDSTLKIQPAKLEDSAVYLCASSPPAAAGYEQYFGPGTRLTVT.